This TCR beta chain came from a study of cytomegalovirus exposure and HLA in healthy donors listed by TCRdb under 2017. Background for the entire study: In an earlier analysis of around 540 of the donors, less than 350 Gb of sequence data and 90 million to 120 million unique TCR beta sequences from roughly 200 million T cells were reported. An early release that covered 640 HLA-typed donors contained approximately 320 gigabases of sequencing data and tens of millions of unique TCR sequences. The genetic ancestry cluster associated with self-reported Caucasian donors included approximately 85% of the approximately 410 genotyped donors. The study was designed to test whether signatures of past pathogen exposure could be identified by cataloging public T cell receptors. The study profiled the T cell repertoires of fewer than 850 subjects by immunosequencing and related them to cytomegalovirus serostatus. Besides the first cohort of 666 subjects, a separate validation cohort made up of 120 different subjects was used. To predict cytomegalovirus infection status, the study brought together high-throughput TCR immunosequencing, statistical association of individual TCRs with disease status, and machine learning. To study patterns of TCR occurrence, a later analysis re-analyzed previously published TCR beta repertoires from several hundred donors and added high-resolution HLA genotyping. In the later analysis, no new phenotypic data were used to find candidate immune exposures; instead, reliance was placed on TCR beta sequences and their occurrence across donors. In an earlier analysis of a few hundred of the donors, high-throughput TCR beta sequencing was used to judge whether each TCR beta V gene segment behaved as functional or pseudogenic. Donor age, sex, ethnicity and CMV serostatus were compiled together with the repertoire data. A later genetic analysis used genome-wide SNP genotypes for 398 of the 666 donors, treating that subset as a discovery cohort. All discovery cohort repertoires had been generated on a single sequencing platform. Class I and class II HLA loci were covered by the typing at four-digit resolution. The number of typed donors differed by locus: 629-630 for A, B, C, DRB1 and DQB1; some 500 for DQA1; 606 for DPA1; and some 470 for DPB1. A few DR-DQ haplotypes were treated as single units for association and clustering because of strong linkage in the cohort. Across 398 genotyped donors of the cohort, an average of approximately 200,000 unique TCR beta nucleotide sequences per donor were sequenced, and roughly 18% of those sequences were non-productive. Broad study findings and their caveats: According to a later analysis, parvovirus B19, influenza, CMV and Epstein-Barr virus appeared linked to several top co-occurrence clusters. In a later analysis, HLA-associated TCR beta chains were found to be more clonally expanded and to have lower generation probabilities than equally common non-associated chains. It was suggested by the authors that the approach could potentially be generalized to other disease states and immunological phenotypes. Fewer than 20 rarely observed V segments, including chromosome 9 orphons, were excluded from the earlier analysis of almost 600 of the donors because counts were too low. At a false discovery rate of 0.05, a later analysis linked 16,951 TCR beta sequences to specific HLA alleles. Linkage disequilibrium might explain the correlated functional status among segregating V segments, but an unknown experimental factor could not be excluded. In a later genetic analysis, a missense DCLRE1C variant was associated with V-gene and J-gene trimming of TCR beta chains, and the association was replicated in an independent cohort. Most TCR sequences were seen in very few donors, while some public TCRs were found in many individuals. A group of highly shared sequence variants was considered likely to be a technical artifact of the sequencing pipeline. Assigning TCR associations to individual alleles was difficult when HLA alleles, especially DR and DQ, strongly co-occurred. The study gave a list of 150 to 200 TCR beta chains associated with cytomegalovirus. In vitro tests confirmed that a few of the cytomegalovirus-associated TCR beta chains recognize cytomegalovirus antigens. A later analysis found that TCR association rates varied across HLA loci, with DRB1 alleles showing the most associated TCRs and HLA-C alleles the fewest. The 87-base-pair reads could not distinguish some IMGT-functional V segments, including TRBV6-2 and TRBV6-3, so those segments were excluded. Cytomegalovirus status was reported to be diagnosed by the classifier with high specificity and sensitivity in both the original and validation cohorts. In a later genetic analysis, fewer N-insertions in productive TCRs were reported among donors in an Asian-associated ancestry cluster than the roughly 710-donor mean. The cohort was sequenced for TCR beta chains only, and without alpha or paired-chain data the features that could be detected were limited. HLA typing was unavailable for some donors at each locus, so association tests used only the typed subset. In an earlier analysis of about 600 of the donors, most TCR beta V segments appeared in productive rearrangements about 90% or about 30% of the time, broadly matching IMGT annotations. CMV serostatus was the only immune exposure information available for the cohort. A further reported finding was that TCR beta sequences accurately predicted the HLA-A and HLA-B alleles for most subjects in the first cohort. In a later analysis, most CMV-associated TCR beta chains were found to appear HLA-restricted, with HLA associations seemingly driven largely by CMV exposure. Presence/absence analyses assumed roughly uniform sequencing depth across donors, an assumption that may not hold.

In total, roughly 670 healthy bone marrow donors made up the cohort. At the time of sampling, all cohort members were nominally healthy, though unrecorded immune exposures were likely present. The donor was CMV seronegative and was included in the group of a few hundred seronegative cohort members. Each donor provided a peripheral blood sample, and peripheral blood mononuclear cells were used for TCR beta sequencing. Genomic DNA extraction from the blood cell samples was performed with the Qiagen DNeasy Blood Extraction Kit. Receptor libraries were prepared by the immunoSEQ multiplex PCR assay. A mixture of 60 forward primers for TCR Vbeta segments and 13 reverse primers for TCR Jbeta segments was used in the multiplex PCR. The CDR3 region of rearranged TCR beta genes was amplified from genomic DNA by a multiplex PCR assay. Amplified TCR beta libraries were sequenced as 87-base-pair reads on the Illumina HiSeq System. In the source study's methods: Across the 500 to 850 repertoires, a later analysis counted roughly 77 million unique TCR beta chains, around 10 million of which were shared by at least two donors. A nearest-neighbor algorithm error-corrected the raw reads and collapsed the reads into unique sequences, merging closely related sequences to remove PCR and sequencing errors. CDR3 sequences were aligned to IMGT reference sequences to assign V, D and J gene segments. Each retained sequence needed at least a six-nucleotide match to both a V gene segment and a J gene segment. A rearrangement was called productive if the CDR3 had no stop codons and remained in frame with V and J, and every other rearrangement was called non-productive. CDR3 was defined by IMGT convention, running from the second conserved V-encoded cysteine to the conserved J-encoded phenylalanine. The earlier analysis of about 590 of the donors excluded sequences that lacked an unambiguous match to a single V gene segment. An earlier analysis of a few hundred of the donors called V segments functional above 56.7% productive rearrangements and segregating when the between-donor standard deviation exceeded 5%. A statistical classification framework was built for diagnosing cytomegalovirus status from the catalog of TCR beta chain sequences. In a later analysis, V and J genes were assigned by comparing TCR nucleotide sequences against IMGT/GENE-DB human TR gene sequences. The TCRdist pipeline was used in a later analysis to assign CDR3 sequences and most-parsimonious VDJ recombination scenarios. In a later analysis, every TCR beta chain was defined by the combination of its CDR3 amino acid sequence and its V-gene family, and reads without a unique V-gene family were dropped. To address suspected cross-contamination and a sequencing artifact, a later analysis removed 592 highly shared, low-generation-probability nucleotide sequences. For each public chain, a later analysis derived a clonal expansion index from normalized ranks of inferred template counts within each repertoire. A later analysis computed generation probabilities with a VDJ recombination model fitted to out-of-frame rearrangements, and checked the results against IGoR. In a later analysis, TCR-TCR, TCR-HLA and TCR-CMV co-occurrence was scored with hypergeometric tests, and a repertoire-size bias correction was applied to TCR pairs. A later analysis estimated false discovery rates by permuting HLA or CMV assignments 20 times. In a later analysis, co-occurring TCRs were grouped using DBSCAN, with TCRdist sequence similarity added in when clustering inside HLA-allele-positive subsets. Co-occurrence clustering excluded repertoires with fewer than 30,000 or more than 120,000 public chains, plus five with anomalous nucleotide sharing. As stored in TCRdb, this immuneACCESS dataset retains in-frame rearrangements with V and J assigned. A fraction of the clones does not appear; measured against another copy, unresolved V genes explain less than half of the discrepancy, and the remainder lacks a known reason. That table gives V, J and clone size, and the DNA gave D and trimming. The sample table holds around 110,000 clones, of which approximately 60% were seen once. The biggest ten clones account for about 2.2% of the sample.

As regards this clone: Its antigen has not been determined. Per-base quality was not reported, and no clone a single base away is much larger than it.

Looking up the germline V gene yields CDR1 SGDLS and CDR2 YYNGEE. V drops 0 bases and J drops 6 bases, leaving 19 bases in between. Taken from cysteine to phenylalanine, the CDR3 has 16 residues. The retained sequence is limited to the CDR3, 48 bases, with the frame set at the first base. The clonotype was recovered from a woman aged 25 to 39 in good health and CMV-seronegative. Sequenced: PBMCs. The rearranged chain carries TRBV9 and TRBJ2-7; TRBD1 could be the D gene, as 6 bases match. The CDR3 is CASSVAYRTVPSEQYF. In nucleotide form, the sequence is TGTGCCAGCAGCGTAGCTTACCGGACAGTCCCCTCCGAGCAGTACTTC.